Below are 28 T cell receptor beta chains sequenced from a single sample in a study of blood T cell repertoires in COVID-19 (dated by TCRdb to about 2020). The library was made by the immunoSEQ multiplex PCR assay. As stored in TCRdb, this immuneACCESS dataset retains in-frame rearrangements with V and J assigned. A fraction of the clones does not appear; measured against another copy, unresolved V genes explain less than half of the discrepancy, and the remainder lacks a known reason. Counted in this sample were 250,000 to 350,000 clones; approximately 90% of them appeared once. Jointly, the top ten make up about 0.8% of the sample. The sequencing sample was made of peripheral blood. Receptors originate from a young man with acute or convalescent COVID-19.

The V and J genes are TRBV29-1 and TRBJ1-2; D might be TRBD1 (6 bases). CDR3 size: 17 residues. V gave up 2 bases and J gave up 2 bases, with 21 bases separating them. Germline V gene data show CDR1 as SQVTM and CDR2 as ANQGSEA. The CDR3: CSVETGYGRRRNYGYTF. CDR3 sequence (DNA): TGCAGCGTTGAAACAGGGTACGGGAGGAGGAGAAACTATGGCTACACCTTC.

Worth noting for this clone: The sample contains more than one DNA sequence encoding this CDR3. V usage is TRBV7-9 and J usage is TRBJ1-5; D gene ambiguous. The germline gives CDR1 SEHNR, CDR2 FQNEAQ (reference sequence). The CDR3 runs to 13 residues. Trimming left V 2 bases short and J 5 bases short, with 7 bases between. In DNA, the CDR3 is TGTGCCAGCAGCTTAACCGGGGATCAGCCCCAGCATTTT. It yields the protein CASSLTGDQPQHF.

V usage is TRBV19 and J usage is TRBJ1-2, with D possibly matching TRBD1 (5 bases). The CDR3 has 13 residues. From germline, CDR1 is LNHDA and CDR2 SQIVND (reference sequence). V lost 7 bases and J lost 4, with 13 bases in between. The CDR3 here is CASKLAGSYGYTF. The CDR3 DNA is TGTGCCAGTAAATTGGCAGGGTCCTATGGCTACACCTTC.

This chain connects TRBV14 to TRBJ1-1; tentatively, D is TRBD1 (6 bases). From germline, CDR1 is SGHDN and CDR2 FVKESK. The CDR3 covers 13 residues. V lost 7 bases and J lost 6, with 15 bases in between. CDR3 nucleotide sequence: TGTGCCAGCACCAGCCCAGGGGTCTCTGAAGCTTTCTTT. Its translation: CASTSPGVSEAFF.

Regarding this clone: This specimen includes other DNA sequences encoding the same CDR3. The chain uses TRBV2 and TRBJ2-3, with 7 bases identical to TRBD2. Trimming at V came to 1 base and at J to 0 bases, leaving 1 base not matched to a gene. From germline, CDR1 is SNHLY and CDR2 FYNNEI. The CDR3 loop spans 15 amino acids. For the CDR3, the DNA is TGTGCCAGCAGTGAAGAAGCGGGGAGCACAGATACGCAGTATTTT. Translating it yields CASSEEAGSTDTQYF.

This chain uses TRBV7-3 with TRBJ2-1; 11 bases map to TRBD2. V dropped 5 bases and J dropped 8; count of bases not matched to a gene: 14. The CDR3 runs to 17 residues. Germline V gene lookup returns CDR1 SGHTA and CDR2 FQGTGA. The CDR3 region has the DNA TGTGCCAGCAGCCCAAGGCCTAGCGGGAGGCCGGATCATGAGCAGTTCTTC. Amino acids: CASSPRPSGRPDHEQFF.

The chain combines TRBV9 with TRBJ2-2; D is undetermined. Germline V lookup: CDR1 SGDLS, CDR2 YYNGEE. The CDR3 is 14 amino acids. V was cut by 0 bases and J by 6 bases, with 9 bases left in between. The chain's CDR3 is CASSVGPSAGELFF. The CDR3 DNA follows: TGTGCCAGCAGCGTAGGGCCCAGCGCCGGGGAGCTGTTTTTT.

Regarding this clone: A junction boundary mismatches the germline segment, possibly from a read error. This rearrangement joins TRBV11-3 to TRBJ2-1, with D perhaps TRBD2 (7 bases). The germline CDR1 and CDR2 sequences are SGHNT and YENEEA. CDR3 length: 16 amino acids. CDR3 sequence (DNA): TGTGCCAGCAGCTTAGTGGGGGGGCCCCGTTACAGTGAGCAGTTCTTC. It translates to CASSLVGGPRYSEQFF. The variable domain in full, with the rest retrieved from reference TRBV11-3 and TRBJ2-1, is EAGVVQSPRYKIIEKKQPVAFWCNPISGHNTLYWYLQNLGQGPELLIRYENEEAVDDSQLPKDRFSAERLKGVDSTLKIQPAELGDSAVYLCASSLVGGPRYSEQFFGPGTRLTVL.

A few counts support this clone. CDR3 sequence reads: CASSLMGRLGEQYF. The CDR3 bases are TGCGCCAGCAGCTTGATGGGGAGGCTGGGGGAGCAGTACTTC. The gene calls are TRBV5-1 and TRBJ2-7; possible D gene TRBD2, 6 bases. Trimming stripped 1 base from V and 7 bases from J, with 15 bases between. Germline V CDR1 and CDR2: SGHRS, YFSETQ. CDR3 length: 14 amino acids.

The chain uses TRBV15 and TRBJ1-1; maybe TRBD1 (6 bases). The CDR3 consists of 16 residues. Trimming cost V 6 bases and J 1 base, with 18 bases left between them. Germline values: CDR1 LNHNV, CDR2 YYDKDF (reference sequence). CDR3 nucleotides: TGTGCCACCAGTCCAAGGGGGGGGGCGACGAACACTGAAGCTTTCTTT. Translated, it gives CATSPRGGATNTEAFF.

This clone was counted a single time. The V gene is TRBV6-5, the J gene TRBJ2-1, with TRBD2 matching over 7 bases. V shed 0 bases and J 8 bases; nucleotides not matched to a gene: 7. This CDR3 has 15 amino acids. Germline V gene sequence: CDR1 MNHEY, CDR2 SVGAGI. This CDR3 reads CASSYSPGLRYEQFF. The DNA of the CDR3 is TGTGCCAGCAGTTACTCCCCGGGACTACGCTATGAGCAGTTCTTC.

The rearrangement joins TRBV7-9 to TRBJ2-7; the D is unclear. Germline V CDR1 and CDR2: SEHNR, FQNEAQ (reference sequence). V was pared by 2 bases and J by 5 bases, with 19 bases between. The CDR3 loop spans 16 amino acids. This chain's CDR3 is CASSLRSMAVVDEQYF. The CDR3 DNA follows: TGTGCCAGCAGCTTACGCTCAATGGCGGTCGTAGACGAGCAGTACTTC.

This chain connects TRBV12-5 to TRBJ1-1; D call uncertain. Germline assignment: CDR1 LGHNT and CDR2 FRNRAP. The CDR3 has 11 amino acids. Trimming left V 6 bases short and J 1 base short, with 3 bases between. The CDR3 here is CASGQNTEAFF. The CDR3 nucleotides read TGTGCTAGTGGACAGAACACTGAAGCTTTCTTT.

This sequence joins TRBV11-2 and TRBJ1-3; the D gene is possibly TRBD1 (5 bases). The CDR3 runs 13 residues. V was shortened by 3 bases and J by 7 bases, with 10 bases between the two germline ends. Germline CDR1 SGHAT, CDR2 FQNNGV. CDR3: CASSFQGTNTIYF. CDR3 sequence (DNA): TGTGCCAGCAGCTTCCAGGGTACCAACACCATATATTTT.

This chain connects TRBV4-2 to TRBJ2-2; 12 bases are shared with TRBD2. CDR1 LGHNA and CDR2 YNFKEQ come from the germline V gene. This CDR3 spans 16 amino acids. The V gene end was trimmed by 3 bases and the J gene end by 4 bases; junction bases not matched to a gene: 3. For the CDR3, the DNA is TGTGCCAGCAGCCATACACTAGCGGGGGGCACCGGGGAGCTGTTTTTT. It codes for CASSHTLAGGTGELFF.

This clone was recorded only once. The rearrangement links TRBV5-1 to TRBJ1-3; TRBD1 matches 7 bases. V lost 2 bases to trimming and J lost 2 bases; unmatched junction nucleotides: 4. The CDR3 runs to 15 residues. Germline V gene lookup returns CDR1 SGHRS and CDR2 YFSETQ. CDR3 loop: CASSLGGTAGNTIYF. Written as DNA, the CDR3 is TGCGCCAGCAGCTTAGGGGGGACAGCTGGAAACACCATATATTTT.

The J gene is TRBJ2-7, the V gene TRBV28; tentative D call: TRBD2 (5 bases). The CDR3 consists of 11 residues. The V and J ends lost 5 bases and 4 bases respectively, with 6 bases between them. Germline-derived CDR1 and CDR2 are MDHEN and SYDVKM. This chain's CDR3 is CASSGLYEQYF. The CDR3 DNA follows: TGTGCCAGCAGTGGACTTTACGAGCAGTACTTC.

This chain joins TRBV5-6 and TRBJ2-2, with TRBD2 matching over 10 bases. The V and J ends lost 2 bases and 5 bases, in that order; junction bases with no gene match: 6. There are 16 residues in the CDR3. Germline V lookup: CDR1 SGHDT, CDR2 YYEEEE. This CDR3 is CASSFRTSGMTGELFF. The CDR3 DNA follows: TGTGCCAGCAGCTTTAGGACTAGCGGAATGACCGGGGAGCTGTTTTTT.

The rearrangement joins TRBV6-1 to TRBJ1-2, with D unclear. Germline V CDR1 and CDR2: MNHNS, SASEGT. The CDR3 totals 15 residues. Trimming shortened V by 3 bases and J by 8 bases, and 19 bases separated the two germline ends. The CDR3 region has the DNA TGTGCCAGCAGTGATACCGGAGAAGGGAGTGGGGGCTACACCTTC. This codes for CASSDTGEGSGGYTF.

V is TRBV4-1 and J is TRBJ1-3; the D is unclear. The V end was cut by 2 bases, the J end by 0 bases, with 8 bases between. The length of the CDR3 is 15 residues. The V gene's germline CDR1 is MGHRA and CDR2 YSYEKL. The CDR3 DNA sequence: TGCGCCAGCAGCCAATTACAGTTCTCTGGAAACACCATATATTTT. This sequence encodes CASSQLQFSGNTIYF.

This chain uses TRBV19 with TRBJ1-5; the D gene is possibly TRBD1 (5 bases). The CDR3 spans 17 residues. The germline V gene has CDR1 LNHDA and CDR2 SQIVND (reference sequence). V dropped 2 bases and J dropped 1 base, with 15 bases sitting between them. Written as DNA, the CDR3 is TGTGCCAGTAGTATACGGACGGGAGGGGCCAGCAATCAGCCCCAGCATTTT. It specifies CASSIRTGGASNQPQHF.

The chain has TRBV2 and TRBJ2-7; tentatively, D is TRBD2 (6 bases). The CDR3 sequence is 14 residues long. Germline loops: CDR1 SNHLY, CDR2 FYNNEI. V shed 10 bases and J shed 4 bases, with 20 bases lying between them. The CDR3 here is CATKVDGGIYEQYF. The CDR3 region has the DNA TGTGCCACCAAAGTAGACGGCGGGATATACGAGCAGTACTTC.

CDR3 nucleotide sequence: TGTGCCAGCAGTCGACCAGGGTCAGATACGCAGTATTTT. This translates into CASSRPGSDTQYF. The chain uses TRBV28 and TRBJ2-3, with D perhaps TRBD1 (5 bases). Per the germline V gene, CDR1 is MDHEN and CDR2 is SYDVKM. Between the trimmed V and J ends, which lost 5 bases and 4 bases, there was a span of 10 bases. The CDR3 sequence is 13 residues long.

DNA for the CDR3: TGTGCCAGCAGTGCAGGCACAGATACGCAGTATTTT. It translates to CASSAGTDTQYF. The chain joins TRBV2 to TRBJ2-3; D not certain. This CDR3 contains 12 residues. V was shortened by 4 bases and J by 1 base, with 3 bases between the two germline ends. The V gene's germline CDR1 is SNHLY and CDR2 FYNNEI.

This clone was seen only once. The chain combines TRBV6-2 or TRBV6-3 with TRBJ1-5; D not resolved. Trimming took 4 bases from V and 3 from J, leaving 10 bases between them. Germline lookup yields CDR1 MNHEY and CDR2 SVGEGT. The CDR3 is made up of 14 amino acids. The CDR3 sequence: CASSFFSSNQPQHF. CDR3 bases: TGTGCCAGCAGTTTCTTCTCCTCCAATCAGCCCCAGCATTTT.

This chain joins TRBV27 and TRBJ1-1, with 9 bases aligning to TRBD1. There are 17 residues in the CDR3. CDR1 is MNHEY and CDR2 is SMNVEV in the germline V gene (reference sequence). The V segment lost 3 bases and the J segment 4 bases; nucleotides outside the gene matches: 12. CDR3 DNA sequence: TGTGCCAGCAGTTTCTCATTCGGACAGGGGAGTGGCACTGAAGCTTTCTTT. Encoded protein: CASSFSFGQGSGTEAFF.

The gene calls are TRBV30 and TRBJ1-5; 7 nucleotides match TRBD1. The CDR3 is made up of 16 amino acids. Germline V CDR1 and CDR2: GTSNPN, SVGIG (reference sequence). The ends lost 3 bases at V and 0 bases at J; junction bases unmatched: 8. The CDR3 bases are TGTGCCTGGAGCGAAGGGGACAGTGTTAGCAATCAGCCCCAGCATTTT. The encoded protein is CAWSEGDSVSNQPQHF.

The rearrangement joins TRBV7-8 to TRBJ2-6; D is ambiguous. Germline V gene lookup returns CDR1 SGHVS and CDR2 FQNEAQ. Between the trimmed V and J ends, which lost 2 bases and 0 bases, there was a span of 11 bases. This CDR3 is 17 amino acids long. This chain's CDR3 is CASSLNRVLSGANVLTF. Here the CDR3 DNA reads TGTGCCAGCAGCTTAAATCGGGTCCTCTCTGGGGCCAACGTCCTGACTTTC. Complete variable domain (other parts from reference TRBV7-8 and TRBJ2-6): GAGVSQSPRYKVAKRGQDVALRCDPISGHVSLFWYQQALGQGPEFLTYFQNEAQLDKSGLPSDRFFAERPEGSVSTLKIQRTQQEDSAVYLCASSLNRVLSGANVLTFGAGSRLTVL.